Presented here are 27 T cell receptor beta chains from one specimen sequenced in a study of T cells in Graves' hyperthyroidism and ophthalmopathy. Amplified TCR beta CDR3 regions derived from RNA transcripts. First-round RT-PCR targeting the TCR CDR3 was performed with the HTBI primer set. TCRdb reanalysed the multiplex PCR reads using MiXCR and keeps one entry per CDR3 protein. Of about 510,000 distinct CDR3 sequences listed, 14% were seen once; the top ten hold approximately 15%. Sequenced: blood. The receptors come from a woman in her 40s with Graves' hyperthyroidism.

This clonotype was seen ten or more times. V gene TRBV3-1 combines with J gene TRBJ1-5, with D possibly being TRBD1 (5 bases). V was trimmed by 3 bases and J by 2 bases, leaving 14 bases between them. Germline CDR1 and CDR2: LGHDT and YNNKEL (reference sequence). The CDR3 sequence is 16 residues long. In DNA form, the CDR3 reads TGTGCCAGCAGCCATGGGGGGACGTGGGGCAATCAGCCCCAGCATTTT. Translation: CASSHGGTWGNQPQHF. The variable domain in full, with the rest retrieved from reference TRBV3-1 and TRBJ1-5, is DTAVSQTPKYLVTQMGNDKSIKCEQNLGHDTMYWYKQDSKKFLKIMFSYNNKELIINETVPNRFSPKSPDKAHLNLHINSLELGDSAVYFCASSHGGTWGNQPQHFGDGTRLSIL.

The V call is TRBV19, the J call TRBJ2-6; D gene uncertain. Trimming removed 9 bases from V and 4 bases from J, with 16 bases in between. CDR1 LNHDA and CDR2 SQIVND come from the germline V gene (reference sequence). CDR3 size: 15 residues. Written as DNA, the CDR3 is TGTGCCAGCAACCATCAGGCGCCCGGGGCCAACGTCCTGACTTTC. Encoded protein: CASNHQAPGANVLTF.

V usage is TRBV20-1 and J usage is TRBJ2-3; 7 bases are a match to TRBD2. The CDR3 contains 16 residues. V lost 3 bases to trimming and J lost 1 base; unmatched junction nucleotides: 10. Germline V lookup: CDR1 DFQATT, CDR2 SNEGSKA (reference sequence). CDR3 amino acids: CSARLGTSAGTDTQYF. CDR3 sequence (DNA): TGCAGTGCTAGGTTGGGAACTAGCGCTGGCACAGATACGCAGTATTTT.

J is TRBJ1-1 and V is TRBV3-1; perhaps TRBD1 as D (5 bases). The V gene lost 3 bases and the J gene lost 10 bases, with 12 bases spanning the gap. This CDR3 comprises 12 residues. Germline V gene lookup returns CDR1 LGHDT and CDR2 YNNKEL (reference sequence). The CDR3 reads CASSQGGRRAFF. The DNA for the CDR3 is TGTGCCAGCAGCCAGGGGGGGAGGCGAGCTTTCTTT.

At least ten counts were recorded for this clonotype. The rearrangement joins TRBV7-3 to TRBJ2-7; the match to TRBD2 covers 7 bases. The CDR3 contains 13 residues. The germline V gene encodes CDR1 SGHTA and CDR2 FQGTGA. J lost 3 bases, V lost 5 bases, and 4 bases had no gene match. Here the CDR3 DNA reads TGTGCCAGCAGCCGGGACTACGGCTACGAGCAGTACTTC. Amino acids: CASSRDYGYEQYF.

Worth noting for this clonotype: A much larger clone sits a single nucleotide away, making a read error possible. This chain uses TRBV5-6 with TRBJ1-1, with a tentative D call TRBD1 (6 bases). The CDR3 consists of 14 residues. CDR1 is SGHDT, CDR2 YYEEEE, per germline. The CDR3 protein is CASGLAGGVTEAFF. The DNA for the CDR3 is TGTGCCAGCGGCTTGGCGGGGGGCGTCACTGAAGCTTTCTTT. The full variable domain, in which reference TRBV5-6 and TRBJ1-1 provide the parts outside the CDR3, is DAGVTQSPTHLIKTRGQQVTLRCSPKSGHDTVSWYQQALGQGPQFIFQYYEEEERQRGNFPDRFSGHQFPNYSSELNVNALLLGDSALYLCASGLAGGVTEAFFGQGTRLTVV.

The sample holds many counts of this clonotype. A junction end diverges from the germline sequence, so it may reflect a read error. This chain uses TRBV12-3 or TRBV12-4 with TRBJ2-3; D tentatively reads TRBD1 or TRBD2 (6 bases each). This CDR3 comprises 14 residues. This CDR3 is CASGLRGATDTQYF. CDR3 sequence (DNA): TGTGCCAGCGGTTTGAGGGGGGCAACAGATACGCAGTATTTT.

At least ten counts were recorded for this clonotype. This chain links TRBV20-1 with TRBJ1-1; 8 nucleotides align to TRBD1. The CDR3 has 14 residues. The V gene's germline CDR1 is DFQATT and CDR2 SNEGSKA (reference sequence). V gave up 3 bases and J gave up 3 bases; unmatched junction bases: 6. The CDR3 protein is CSASQGARDTEAFF. The CDR3 nucleotides are TGCAGTGCTAGTCAGGGGGCTCGGGACACTGAAGCTTTCTTT.

The sample holds many counts of this clonotype. The chain has TRBV30 and TRBJ1-5; D is ambiguous. The V end lost 0 bases, the J end lost 5 bases, and 8 bases lay between the germline ends. The CDR3 is made up of 13 amino acids. CDR1 is GTSNPN and CDR2 is SVGIG in the germline V gene (reference sequence). This CDR3 is CAWSVFGDQPQHF. The CDR3 DNA reads TGTGCCTGGAGTGTATTTGGGGATCAGCCCCAGCATTTT.

This clonotype came up a few times. The chain couples TRBV9 to TRBJ2-1; TRBD2 matches at 7 bases. V shed 3 bases and J 6 bases; nucleotides not matched to a gene: 9. The CDR3 is 15 residues long. Germline V gene data show CDR1 as SGDLS and CDR2 as YYNGEE. The CDR3 region is CASSGGGWSFNEQFF. As DNA, the CDR3 is TGTGCCAGCAGCGGGGGGGGTTGGAGTTTCAATGAGCAGTTCTTC.

The V call is TRBV28, the J call TRBJ2-5, with 7 bases aligning to TRBD2. The CDR3 is made up of 15 amino acids. With V trimmed by 5 bases and J by 1 base, 7 bases remained unmatched. Germline CDR1 is MDHEN and CDR2 is SYDVKM. DNA of the CDR3: TGTGCCAGCAGTGGGGAGGGACTGCCCCAAGAGACCCAGTACTTC. Translating it yields CASSGEGLPQETQYF.

This clonotype was counted many times. The chain combines TRBV12-3 or TRBV12-4 with TRBJ2-3, with TRBD1 matching over 9 bases. The V and J ends lost 5 bases and 4 bases, in that order; junction bases with no gene match: 10. The CDR3 runs to 16 residues. In DNA, the CDR3 is TGTGCCAGCAGTCAACTGGGACAGGGTGGTTCAGATACGCAGTATTTT. The encoded protein is CASSQLGQGGSDTQYF.

This clonotype was seen a handful of times. This could be a read error, since a much larger clone is one nucleotide away. The chain employs TRBV12-3 or TRBV12-4 and TRBJ2-3, with D possibly matching TRBD1 (5 bases). This CDR3 region has 15 residues. The DNA of the CDR3 is TGTGCCAGCGGTTTAAGGGGCATCCGCACAGATACGCAGTATTTT. Protein sequence: CASGLRGIRTDTQYF.

This clonotype has at least ten counts. This rearrangement joins TRBV9 to TRBJ2-7; possibly TRBD2 for D (6 bases). V gave up 3 bases and J gave up 3 bases, with 16 bases separating them. Germline V CDR1 and CDR2: SGDLS, YYNGEE. The length of the CDR3 is 15 residues. The CDR3 spells CASSGGTGRNYEQYF. The CDR3 DNA sequence: TGTGCCAGCAGCGGCGGGACTGGTAGAAACTACGAGCAGTACTTC.

This clonotype was found many times. The rearrangement uses TRBV4-2 and TRBJ2-7; no definite D call. V dropped 4 bases and J dropped 2 bases, with 12 bases sitting between them. Looked up from germline, CDR1 is LGHNA and CDR2 is YNFKEQ. The CDR3 is made up of 14 amino acids. The CDR3 coding sequence is TGTGCCAGCAGCCGAGACTCTGGGCCCTACGAGCAGTACTTC. Protein sequence: CASSRDSGPYEQYF.

This clonotype was seen repeatedly, ten times or more. This rearrangement joins TRBV28 to TRBJ1-1; weak D call: TRBD1 (5 bases). The V gene lost 3 bases and the J gene lost 6 bases, with 8 bases spanning the gap. Germline CDR1 MDHEN, CDR2 SYDVKM. The CDR3 is made up of 12 amino acids. This CDR3 reads CASSFGGAEAFF. The DNA for the CDR3 is TGTGCCAGCAGTTTCGGGGGGGCTGAAGCTTTCTTT.

The table lists this clonotype with many counts. The CDR3 coding sequence is TGTGCCAGCAGCGGATCAGTGGACACAGATACGCAGTATTTT. Its translation: CASSGSVDTDTQYF. The chain recombines TRBV9 with TRBJ2-3; no firm D call. V was cut by 3 bases and J by 2 bases, with 10 bases left in between. This CDR3 has 14 residues. Germline V gives CDR1 SGDLS, CDR2 YYNGEE.

This clonotype was counted many times. The chain employs TRBV20-1 and TRBJ2-7; the match to TRBD2 covers 7 bases. From germline, CDR1 is DFQATT and CDR2 SNEGSKA (reference sequence). This CDR3 is 12 amino acids long. V trimming: 2 bases; J trimming: 3 bases; junction bases outside the gene matches: 1. This chain's CDR3 is CSARREDYEQYF. The CDR3 DNA follows: TGCAGTGCTAGACGGGAGGACTACGAGCAGTACTTC.

The table lists this clonotype with many counts. The chain is built from TRBV20-1 and TRBJ2-5; tentative D call: TRBD2 (5 bases). V shed 3 bases and J shed 1 base, with 9 bases lying between them. CDR3 length: 13 amino acids. Germline V gene data show CDR1 as DFQATT and CDR2 as SNEGSKA (reference sequence). CDR3 sequence reads: CSARASGQETQYF. CDR3 nucleotide sequence: TGCAGTGCTAGGGCGAGCGGCCAAGAGACCCAGTACTTC.

The chain carries TRBV5-1 and TRBJ1-2; 11 nucleotides agree with TRBD1. The trim removed 0 bases at V and 6 bases at J, leaving 4 bases unmatched. Germline V gene sequence: CDR1 SGHRS, CDR2 YFSETQ. This CDR3 contains 15 residues. The CDR3 bases are TGCGCCAGCAGCTTGGAAGGACAGGGGGCGGATGGCTACACCTTC. It specifies CASSLEGQGADGYTF.

The V gene is TRBV5-1, the J gene TRBJ2-7, with 8 positions matching TRBD2. Losses at the gene ends were 2 bases for V and 1 base for J; bases not matched to a gene: 20. Looked up from germline, CDR1 is SGHRS and CDR2 is YFSETQ. The CDR3 length is 20 residues. The CDR3 DNA is TGCGCCAGCAGCTTCCGGGGGGGGGAAATGAAGCTCCGGCTTTCCTACGAGCAGTACTTC. Translated, it gives CASSFRGGEMKLRLSYEQYF.

Notes on this clonotype: This may stem from a read error, because a much larger clone lies one nucleotide away. The gene calls are TRBV12-3 or TRBV12-4 and TRBJ2-3; D not resolved. Trimming took 7 bases from V and 0 from J, leaving 11 bases between them. The CDR3 covers 14 residues. The CDR3 loop is CASKLTGSTDTQYF. The CDR3, as DNA: TGTGCCAGCAAGCTAACGGGCAGCACAGATACGCAGTATTTT.

There are many counts of this clonotype. The chain couples TRBV2 to TRBJ2-5; 9 nucleotides line up with TRBD2. The CDR3 has 13 amino acids. From germline, CDR1 is SNHLY and CDR2 FYNNEI. The ends lost 10 bases at V and 4 bases at J; junction bases unmatched: 7. Here the CDR3 reads CANLAGGAETQYF. In DNA, the CDR3 is TGTGCCAACTTGGCGGGAGGGGCAGAGACCCAGTACTTC.

The J gene is TRBJ2-6, the V gene TRBV5-1; 11 bases map to TRBD1. V lost 6 bases and J lost 2; bases outside the gene matches: 7. The CDR3 is 17 residues long. Germline CDR1 is SGHRS and CDR2 is YFSETQ. CDR3 region: CASTGQGGDTGANVLTF. The CDR3 nucleotides are TGCGCCAGCACGGGACAGGGGGGGGATACTGGGGCCAACGTCCTGACTTTC.

There are many counts of this clonotype. This chain connects TRBV6-1 to TRBJ2-1, with TRBD1 matching over 7 bases. The germline V gene has CDR1 MNHNS and CDR2 SASEGT. The CDR3 contains 14 residues. V dropped 5 bases and J dropped 3; count of bases not matched to a gene: 4. CDR3 sequence reads: CASSSGQSYNEQFF. The CDR3 coding sequence is TGTGCCAGCAGTTCGGGACAGAGCTACAATGAGCAGTTCTTC.

The genes are TRBV20-1 and TRBJ2-3; 11 bases align to TRBD2. Germline CDR1 reads DFQATT; CDR2 reads SNEGSKA (reference sequence). With V trimmed by 7 bases and J by 1 base, 19 bases remained unmatched. This CDR3 contains 19 residues. The CDR3 DNA sequence: TGCAGTGTTCCGACAACCTATATAGCGGGAGGGCGGGGCACAGATACGCAGTATTTT. Translation: CSVPTTYIAGGRGTDTQYF.

This clonotype showed up many times. The rearrangement links TRBV12-3 or TRBV12-4 to TRBJ1-3; D unresolved. The ends were cut back, 8 bases at V and 1 base at J, with 9 bases in the middle. The CDR3 has 13 amino acids. CDR3 region: CASEQLSGNTIYF. The CDR3 DNA is TGTGCCAGCGAACAGCTATCTGGAAACACCATATATTTT.